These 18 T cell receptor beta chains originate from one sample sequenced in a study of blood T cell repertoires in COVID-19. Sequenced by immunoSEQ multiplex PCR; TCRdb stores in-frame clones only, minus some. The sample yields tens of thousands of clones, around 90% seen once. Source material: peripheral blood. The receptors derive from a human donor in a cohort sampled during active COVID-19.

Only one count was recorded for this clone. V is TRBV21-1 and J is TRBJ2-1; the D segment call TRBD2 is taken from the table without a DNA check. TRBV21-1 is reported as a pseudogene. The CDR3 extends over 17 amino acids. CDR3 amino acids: CASRWRGGSGHYNEQFF. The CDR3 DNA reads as TGTGCCAGCAGGTGGAGGGGAGGGAGCGGCCACTACAATGAGCAGTTCTTC.

The CDR3 nucleotides read TGTGCCAGCAGCGTGCGGGGGGGCTCCTACAATGAGCAGTTCTTC. Encoded protein: CASSVRGGSYNEQFF. V and J are TRBV9 and TRBJ2-1, with 9 bases fitting TRBD2. CDR3 length equals 15 residues. The trim removed 2 bases at V and 0 bases at J, leaving 0 bases unmatched. Looked up from germline, CDR1 is SGDLS and CDR2 is YYNGEE. Full variable domain (remainder filled in from reference TRBV9 and TRBJ2-1): DSGVTQTPKHLITATGQRVTLRCSPRSGDLSVYWYQQSLDQGLQFLIQYYNGEERAKGNILERFSAQQFPDLHSELNLSSLELGDSALYFCASSVRGGSYNEQFFGPGTRLTVL.

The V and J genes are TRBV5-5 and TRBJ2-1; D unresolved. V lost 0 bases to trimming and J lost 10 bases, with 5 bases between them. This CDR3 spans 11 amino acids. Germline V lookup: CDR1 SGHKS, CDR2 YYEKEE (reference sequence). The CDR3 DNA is TGTGCCAGCAGCTTGGGGCCGGAGCAGTTCTTC. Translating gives CASSLGPEQFF.

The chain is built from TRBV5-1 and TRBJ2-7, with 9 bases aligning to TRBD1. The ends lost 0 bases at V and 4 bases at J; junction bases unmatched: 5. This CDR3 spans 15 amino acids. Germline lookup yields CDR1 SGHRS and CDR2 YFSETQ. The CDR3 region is CASSLAGDRGYEQYF. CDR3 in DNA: TGCGCCAGCAGCTTGGCCGGAGACAGGGGGTACGAGCAGTACTTC.

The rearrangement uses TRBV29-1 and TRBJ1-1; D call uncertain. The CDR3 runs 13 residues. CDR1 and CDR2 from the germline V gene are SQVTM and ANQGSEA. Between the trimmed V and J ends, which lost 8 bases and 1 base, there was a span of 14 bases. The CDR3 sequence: CSSLLAGNTEAFF. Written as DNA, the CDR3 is TGCAGCTCTCTCCTAGCTGGGAACACTGAAGCTTTCTTT. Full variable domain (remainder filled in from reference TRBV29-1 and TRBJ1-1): SAVISQKPSRDICQRGTSLTIQCQVDSQVTMMFWYRQQPGQSLTLIATANQGSEATYESGFVIDKFPISRPNLTFSTLTVSNMSPEDSSIYLCSSLLAGNTEAFFGQGTRLTVV.

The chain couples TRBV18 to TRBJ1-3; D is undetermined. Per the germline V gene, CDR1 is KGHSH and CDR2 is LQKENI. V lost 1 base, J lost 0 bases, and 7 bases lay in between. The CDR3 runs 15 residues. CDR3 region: CASSPRARSGNTIYF. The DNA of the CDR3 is TGTGCCAGCTCACCACGGGCACGCTCTGGAAACACCATATATTTT. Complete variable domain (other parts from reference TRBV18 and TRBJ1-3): NAGVMQNPRHLVRRRGQEARLRCSPMKGHSHVYWYRQLPEEGLKFMVYLQKENIIDESGMPKERFSAEFPKEGPSILRIQQVVRGDSAAYFCASSPRARSGNTIYFGEGSWLTVV.

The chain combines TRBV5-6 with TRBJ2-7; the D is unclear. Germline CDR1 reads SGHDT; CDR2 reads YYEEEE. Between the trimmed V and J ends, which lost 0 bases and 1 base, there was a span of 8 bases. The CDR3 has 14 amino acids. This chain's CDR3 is CASSLGVKSYEQYF. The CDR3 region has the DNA TGTGCCAGCAGCTTGGGAGTCAAGTCCTACGAGCAGTACTTC.

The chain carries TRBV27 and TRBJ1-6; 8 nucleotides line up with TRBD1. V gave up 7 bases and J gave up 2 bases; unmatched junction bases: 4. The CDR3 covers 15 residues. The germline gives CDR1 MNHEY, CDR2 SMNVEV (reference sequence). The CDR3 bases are TGTGCCAGCATGGACAGGGTGGCCTATAATTCACCCCTCCACTTT. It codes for CASMDRVAYNSPLHF.

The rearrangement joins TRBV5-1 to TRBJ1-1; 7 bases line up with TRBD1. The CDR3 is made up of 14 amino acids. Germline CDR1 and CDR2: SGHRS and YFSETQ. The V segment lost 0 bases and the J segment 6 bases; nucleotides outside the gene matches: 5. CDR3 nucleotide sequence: TGCGCCAGCAGCTTGGACTACAGGGGATCTGAAGCTTTCTTT. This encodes CASSLDYRGSEAFF.

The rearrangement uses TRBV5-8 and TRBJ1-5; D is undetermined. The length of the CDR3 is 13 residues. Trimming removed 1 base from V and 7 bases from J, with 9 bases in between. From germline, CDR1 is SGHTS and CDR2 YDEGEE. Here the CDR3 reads CASSLRQHQPQHF. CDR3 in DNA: TGTGCCAGCAGCTTGCGACAACACCAGCCCCAGCATTTT.

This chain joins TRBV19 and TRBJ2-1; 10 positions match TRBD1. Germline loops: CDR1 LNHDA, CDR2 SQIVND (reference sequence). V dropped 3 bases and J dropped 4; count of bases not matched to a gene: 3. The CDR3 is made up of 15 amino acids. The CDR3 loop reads CASSIWGQGYNEQFF. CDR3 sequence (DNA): TGTGCCAGTAGTATCTGGGGACAGGGGTACAATGAGCAGTTCTTC.

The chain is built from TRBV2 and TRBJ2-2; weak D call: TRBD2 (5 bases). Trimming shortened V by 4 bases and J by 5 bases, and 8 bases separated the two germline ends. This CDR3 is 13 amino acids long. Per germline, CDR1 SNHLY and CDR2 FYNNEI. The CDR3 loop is CASSGRRTGELFF. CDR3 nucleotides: TGTGCCAGCAGTGGGAGGAGGACCGGGGAGCTGTTTTTT.

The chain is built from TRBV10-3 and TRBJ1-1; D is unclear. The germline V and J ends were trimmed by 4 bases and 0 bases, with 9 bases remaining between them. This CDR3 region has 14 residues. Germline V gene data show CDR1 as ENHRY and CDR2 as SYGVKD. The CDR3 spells CAISVNTLNTEAFF. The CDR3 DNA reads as TGTGCCATCAGTGTCAACACCTTGAACACTGAAGCTTTCTTT.

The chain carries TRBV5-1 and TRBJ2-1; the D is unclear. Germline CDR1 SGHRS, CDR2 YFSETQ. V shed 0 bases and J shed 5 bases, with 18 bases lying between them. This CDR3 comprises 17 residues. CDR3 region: CASSLVSGALRNNEQFF. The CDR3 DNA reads TGCGCCAGCAGCTTGGTGTCAGGCGCCCTCCGAAACAATGAGCAGTTCTTC.

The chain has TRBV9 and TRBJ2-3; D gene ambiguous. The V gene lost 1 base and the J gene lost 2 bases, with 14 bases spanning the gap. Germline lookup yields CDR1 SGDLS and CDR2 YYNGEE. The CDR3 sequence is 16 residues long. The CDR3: CASSVLSSPITDTQYF. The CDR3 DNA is TGTGCCAGCAGCGTATTATCGAGTCCAATCACAGATACGCAGTATTTT.

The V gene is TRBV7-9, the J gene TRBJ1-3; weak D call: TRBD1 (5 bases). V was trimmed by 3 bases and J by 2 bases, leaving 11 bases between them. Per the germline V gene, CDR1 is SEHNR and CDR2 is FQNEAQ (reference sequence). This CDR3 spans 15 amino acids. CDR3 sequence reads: CASSFGQVAGNTIYF. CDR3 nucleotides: TGTGCCAGCAGCTTCGGACAAGTCGCTGGAAACACCATATATTTT.

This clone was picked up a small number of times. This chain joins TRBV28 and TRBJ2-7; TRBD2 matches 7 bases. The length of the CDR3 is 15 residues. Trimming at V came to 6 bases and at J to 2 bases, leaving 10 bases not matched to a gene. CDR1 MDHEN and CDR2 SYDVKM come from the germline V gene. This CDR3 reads CASRPVGEGAYEQYF. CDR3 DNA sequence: TGTGCCAGCAGACCCGTGGGGGAGGGAGCCTACGAGCAGTACTTC. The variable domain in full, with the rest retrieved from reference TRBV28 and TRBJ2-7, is DVKVTQSSRYLVKRTGEKVFLECVQDMDHENMFWYRQDPGLGLRLIYFSYDVKMKEKGDIPEGYSVSREKKERFSLILESASTNQTSMYLCASRPVGEGAYEQYFGPGTRLTVT.

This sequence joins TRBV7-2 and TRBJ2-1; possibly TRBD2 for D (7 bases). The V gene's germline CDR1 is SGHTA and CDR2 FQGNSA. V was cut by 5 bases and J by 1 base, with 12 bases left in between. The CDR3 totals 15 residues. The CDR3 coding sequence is TGTGCCAGCAGCCCGGGGGGCGGGTCCTACAATGAGCAGTTCTTC. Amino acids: CASSPGGGSYNEQFF.